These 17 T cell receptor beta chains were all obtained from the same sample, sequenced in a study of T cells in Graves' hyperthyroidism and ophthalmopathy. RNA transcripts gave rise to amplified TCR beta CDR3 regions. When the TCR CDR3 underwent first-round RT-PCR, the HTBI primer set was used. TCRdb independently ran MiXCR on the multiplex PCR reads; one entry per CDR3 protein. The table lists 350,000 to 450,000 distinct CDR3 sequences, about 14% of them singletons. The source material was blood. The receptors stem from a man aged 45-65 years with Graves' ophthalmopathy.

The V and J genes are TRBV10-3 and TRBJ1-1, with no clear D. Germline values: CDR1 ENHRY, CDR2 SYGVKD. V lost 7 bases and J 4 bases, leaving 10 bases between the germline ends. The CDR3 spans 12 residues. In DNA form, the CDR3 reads TGTGCCATCAAACAAGGAACCACTGAAGCTTTCTTT. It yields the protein CAIKQGTTEAFF.

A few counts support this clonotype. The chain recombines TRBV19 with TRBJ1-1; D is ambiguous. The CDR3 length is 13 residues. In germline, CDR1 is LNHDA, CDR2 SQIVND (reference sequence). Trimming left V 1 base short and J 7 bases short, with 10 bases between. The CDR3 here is CASSIVAGLEAFF. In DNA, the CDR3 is TGTGCCAGTAGTATAGTGGCGGGTCTTGAAGCTTTCTTT.

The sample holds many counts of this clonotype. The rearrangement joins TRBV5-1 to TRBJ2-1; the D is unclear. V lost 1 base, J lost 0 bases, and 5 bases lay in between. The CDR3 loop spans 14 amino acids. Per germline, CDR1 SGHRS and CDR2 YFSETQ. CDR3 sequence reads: CASSLSDSYNEQFF. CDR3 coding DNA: TGCGCCAGCAGCTTGTCGGACTCCTACAATGAGCAGTTCTTC.

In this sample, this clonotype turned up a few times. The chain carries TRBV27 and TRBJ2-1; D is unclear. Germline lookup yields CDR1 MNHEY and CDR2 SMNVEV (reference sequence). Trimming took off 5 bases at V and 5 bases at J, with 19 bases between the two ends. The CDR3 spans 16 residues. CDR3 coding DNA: TGTGCCAGCAGTCAACGACAAACCTCTACGAACAATGAGCAGTTCTTC. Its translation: CASSQRQTSTNNEQFF.

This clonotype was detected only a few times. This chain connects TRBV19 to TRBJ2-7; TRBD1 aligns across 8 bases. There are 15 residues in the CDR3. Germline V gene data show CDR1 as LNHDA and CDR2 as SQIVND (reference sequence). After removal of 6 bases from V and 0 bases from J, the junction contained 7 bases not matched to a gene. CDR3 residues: CASRAGQGLSYEQYF. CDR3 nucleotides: TGTGCCAGTAGGGCCGGACAGGGACTCTCCTACGAGCAGTACTTC.

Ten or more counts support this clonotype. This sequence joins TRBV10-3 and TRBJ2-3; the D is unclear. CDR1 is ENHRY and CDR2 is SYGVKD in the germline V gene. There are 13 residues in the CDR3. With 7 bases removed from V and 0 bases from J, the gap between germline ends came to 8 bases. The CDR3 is CAIKPDSTDTQYF. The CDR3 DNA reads TGTGCCATCAAACCGGACAGCACAGATACGCAGTATTTT.

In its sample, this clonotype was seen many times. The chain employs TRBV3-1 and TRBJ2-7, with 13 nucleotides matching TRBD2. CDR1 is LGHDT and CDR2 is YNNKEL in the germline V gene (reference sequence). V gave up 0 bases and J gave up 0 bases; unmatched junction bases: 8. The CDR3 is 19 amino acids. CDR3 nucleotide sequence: TGTGCCAGCAGCCAAGATCTACGGCGACTAGCGGGAGGCTCCTACGAGCAGTACTTC. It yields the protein CASSQDLRRLAGGSYEQYF.

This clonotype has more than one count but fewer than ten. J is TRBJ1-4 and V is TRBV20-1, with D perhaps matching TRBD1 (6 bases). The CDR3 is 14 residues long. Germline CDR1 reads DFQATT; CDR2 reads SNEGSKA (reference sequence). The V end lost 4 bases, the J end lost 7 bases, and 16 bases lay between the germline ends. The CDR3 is CSANLQGFSEKLFF. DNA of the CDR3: TGCAGTGCTAACCTACAGGGTTTTAGTGAAAAACTGTTTTTT.

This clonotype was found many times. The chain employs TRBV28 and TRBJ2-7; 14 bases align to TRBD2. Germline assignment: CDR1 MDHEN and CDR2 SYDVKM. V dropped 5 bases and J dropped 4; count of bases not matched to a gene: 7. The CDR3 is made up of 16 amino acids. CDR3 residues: CASSQTGLAGGYEQYF. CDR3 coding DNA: TGTGCCAGCAGTCAAACTGGACTAGCGGGAGGTTACGAGCAGTACTTC.

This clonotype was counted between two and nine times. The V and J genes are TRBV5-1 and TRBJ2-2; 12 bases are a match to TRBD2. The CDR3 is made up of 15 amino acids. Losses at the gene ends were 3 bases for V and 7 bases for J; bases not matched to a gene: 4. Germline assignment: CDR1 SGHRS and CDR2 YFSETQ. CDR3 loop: CASSSTSGSVGELFF. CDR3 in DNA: TGCGCCAGCAGCTCGACTAGCGGGAGCGTCGGGGAGCTGTTTTTT.

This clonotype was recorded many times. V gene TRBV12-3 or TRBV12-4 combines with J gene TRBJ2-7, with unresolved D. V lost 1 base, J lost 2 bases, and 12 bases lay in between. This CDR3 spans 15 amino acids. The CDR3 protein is CASSLVGKITYEQYF. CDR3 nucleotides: TGTGCCAGCAGTTTAGTAGGGAAGATAACCTACGAGCAGTACTTC.

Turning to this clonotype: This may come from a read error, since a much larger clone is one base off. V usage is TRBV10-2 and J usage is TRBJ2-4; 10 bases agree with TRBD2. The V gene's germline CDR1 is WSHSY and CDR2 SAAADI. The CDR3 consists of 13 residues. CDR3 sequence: CAGRLAGKNIQYF. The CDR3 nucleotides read TGCGCCGGCAGACTAGCGGGCAAAAACATTCAGTACTTC.

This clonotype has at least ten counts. CDR3 in amino acids: CAWSRGGGGNTIYF. CDR3 coding DNA: TGTGCCTGGAGCCGGGGGGGAGGCGGAAACACCATATATTTT. This sequence joins TRBV30 and TRBJ1-3, with D maybe TRBD1 (5 bases). Germline CDR1 GTSNPN, CDR2 SVGIG (reference sequence). The CDR3 length is 14 residues. The ends were cut back, 3 bases at V and 4 bases at J, with 13 bases in the middle.

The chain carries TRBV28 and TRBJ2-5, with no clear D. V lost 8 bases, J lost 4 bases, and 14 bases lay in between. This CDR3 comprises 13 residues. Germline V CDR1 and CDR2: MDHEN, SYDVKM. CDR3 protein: CASGSVNRETQYF. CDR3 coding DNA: TGTGCCAGCGGATCAGTAAACCGAGAGACCCAGTACTTC.

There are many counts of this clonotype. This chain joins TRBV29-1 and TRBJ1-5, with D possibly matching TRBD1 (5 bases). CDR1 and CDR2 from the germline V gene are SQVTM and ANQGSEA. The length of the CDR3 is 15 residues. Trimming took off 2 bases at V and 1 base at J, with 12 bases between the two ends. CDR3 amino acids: CSVEPGHQSNQPQHF. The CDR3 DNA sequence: TGCAGCGTTGAACCTGGACACCAAAGCAATCAGCCCCAGCATTTT.

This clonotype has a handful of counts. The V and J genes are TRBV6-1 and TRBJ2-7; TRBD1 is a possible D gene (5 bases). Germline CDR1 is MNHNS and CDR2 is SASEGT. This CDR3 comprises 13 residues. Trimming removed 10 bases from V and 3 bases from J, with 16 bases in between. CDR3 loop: CATESRENYEQYF. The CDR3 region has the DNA TGTGCCACCGAGTCCAGGGAAAACTACGAGCAGTACTTC.

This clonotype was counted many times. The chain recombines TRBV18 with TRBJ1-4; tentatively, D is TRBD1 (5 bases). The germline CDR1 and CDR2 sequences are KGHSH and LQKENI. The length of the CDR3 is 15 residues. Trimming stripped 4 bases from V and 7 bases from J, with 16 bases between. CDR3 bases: TGTGCCAGCTCACGGGCCGGGACCGTTGGTGAAAAACTGTTTTTT. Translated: CASSRAGTVGEKLFF.